A selection of T cell receptor beta chains follows, all from one sample in a study of graft-versus-host responses after intestinal transplantation. TCRdb's copy holds only in-frame clones and misses some; the assay was immunoSEQ multiplex PCR. The sample holds more than 9,000 clones, about 92% seen once. Sequenced material: PBMCs, taken 65 to 70 days after transplant. The receptor set was obtained from a human patient who received an intestinal transplant, so some T cells may come from the graft donor. Both conserved end residues are part of each CDR3. Fields, in order: V gene, J gene, clone size, D gene, CDR3 DNA, CDR3 protein. D genes are given only for firm matches. Clone size appears in some rows only: once, few, many, or a class for an expanded clone.

>TRBV7-8|TRBJ1-1|-|-
TGTGCCAGCAGCTTATTGACCTCAAGGACTGAAGCTTTCTTT
CASSLLTSRTEAFF
>TRBV5-8|TRBJ1-1|once|-
TGTGCCAGCAGCTTGAGGGGCACTGAAGCTTTCTTT
CASSLRGTEAFF
>TRBV19|TRBJ1-5|-|-
TGTGCCAGTACCCTTGGACTTTATAGCAATCAGCCCCAGCATTTT
CASTLGLYSNQPQHF
>TRBV5-5|TRBJ2-7|-|TRBD2
TGTGCCAGCAGCTTGGAGTCTAGCGGGCCCTACGAGCAGTACTTC
CASSLESSGPYEQYF
>TRBV19|TRBJ1-6|-|TRBD1
TGTGCCAGTGTTTCAGGGGGCGGTAATTCACCCCTCCACTTT
CASVSGGGNSPLHF
>TRBV28|TRBJ2-3|-|-
TGTGCCAGCAGTTACACAGATACGCAGTATTTT
CASSYTDTQYF
>TRBV28|TRBJ2-5|-|-
TGTGCCAGCAGACCTACAGGGTATGGAGAGACCCAGTACTTC
CASRPTGYGETQYF
>TRBV13|TRBJ1-4|-|-
TGTGCCAGCAGCCCCTCACGAGAGGCCACTAATGAAAAACTGTTTTTT
CASSPSREATNEKLFF
>TRBV15|TRBJ1-2|-|-
TGTGCCACCAGCAGGTCCAGAGATGGCTACACCTTC
CATSRSRDGYTF
>TRBV28|TRBJ1-2|-|-
TGTGCCAGCAGTTCCTCGACTCAATCATACCTTTACTATGGCTACACCTTC
CASSSSTQSYLYYGYTF
>TRBV28|TRBJ1-1|-|-
TGTGCCAGCAGTTACGACACTGAAGCTTTCTTT
CASSYDTEAFF
>TRBV9|TRBJ1-6|once|TRBD1
TGTGCCAGCAGGGATCCGGGACAGGGAGATAATTCACCCCTCCACTTT
CASRDPGQGDNSPLHF
>TRBV4-3|TRBJ2-7|once|TRBD2
TGCGCCAGCAGCCACCGGCTAGCGGGAGCCTACGAGCAGTACTTC
CASSHRLAGAYEQYF
>TRBV4-1|TRBJ2-7|-|TRBD2
TGCGCCAGCAGACTAGCGGGGGGCGGGGAGCAGTACTTC
CASRLAGGGEQYF
>TRBV27|TRBJ2-1|-|TRBD1
TGTGCCAGCAGTCCCCGAGGACAGGGGTTGTACGAGGGGTCACGGGAGCAGTTCTTC
CASSPRGQGLYEGSREQFF
>TRBV28|TRBJ1-2|-|TRBD1
TGTGCCAGCAGTTTCATACCGGACAGGGGCGGCTATGGCTACACCTTC
CASSFIPDRGGYGYTF
>TRBV7-9|TRBJ1-1|-|TRBD1
TGTGCCAGCAGCCCTGGACAGGGGTATGAAGCTTTCTTT
CASSPGQGYEAFF
>TRBV14|TRBJ1-1|-|-
TGTGCCAGCAGCCAGGAGGGTTTTCGGACTGAAGCTTTCTTT
CASSQEGFRTEAFF
>TRBV11-2|TRBJ2-1|-|-
TGTGCCAGCAGCTCCGTTATCAATGAGCAGTTCTTC
CASSSVINEQFF
>TRBV4-1|TRBJ1-1|-|-
TGCGCCAGCAGCCAAGTACCTTCCGGAGACACTGAAGCTTTCTTT
CASSQVPSGDTEAFF
>TRBV7-3|TRBJ2-2|-|-
TGTGCCAGCAGCTTAACTGAGGCCACAGGGAGAAACACCGGGGAGCTGTTTTTT
CASSLTEATGRNTGELFF
>TRBV27|TRBJ1-5|few|-
TGTGCCAGCGGGAGGGAGCAGCCCCAGCATTTT
CASGREQPQHF
>TRBV28|TRBJ1-4|-|-
TGTGCCAGCAGTTTGGGGGTGACGGGGGAAAAACTGTTTTTT
CASSLGVTGEKLFF
>TRBV10-2|TRBJ2-7|-|TRBD2
TGCGCCAGCACGGGGCGGGAGTGGAACGAGCAGTACTTC
CASTGREWNEQYF
>TRBV5-1|TRBJ2-1|-|-
TGCGCCAGCAGACTAACAGGGAATGAGCAGTTCTTC
CASRLTGNEQFF
>TRBV9|TRBJ2-1|-|-
TGTGCCAGCAGCGAGGGTGGCGGGATAGGTAACAATGAGCAGTTCTTC
CASSEGGGIGNNEQFF
>TRBV12-5|TRBJ1-1|-|-
TGTGCTAGTGGGTCGGGGGGGGCAGCCCCTGAAGCTTTCTTT
CASGSGGAAPEAFF
>TRBV5-5|TRBJ1-2|-|-
TGTGCCAGCAAGCGCCCTATCTCGCGAAAGACCTATGGCTACACCTTC
CASKRPISRKTYGYTF
>TRBV6-6|TRBJ2-4|-|-
TGTGCCAGCAGGAAGGGGGTTTCGGCCAAAAACATTCAGTACTTC
CASRKGVSAKNIQYF
>TRBV27|TRBJ2-7|-|TRBD1
TGTGCCAGCAGTTTATATAATGGACAGGGCTACGAGCAGTACTTC
CASSLYNGQGYEQYF
>TRBV7-9|TRBJ2-7|-|-
TGTGCCAGCAGCTTCGGACGGTACTCCTACGAGCAGTACTTC
CASSFGRYSYEQYF
>TRBV7-9|TRBJ2-1|-|-
TGTGCCAGCAGCTTAGCGGGAGAGAGAGGGCGCAATGAGCAGTTCTTC
CASSLAGERGRNEQFF
>TRBV7-8|TRBJ2-1|-|TRBD1
TGTGCCAGCAGCTTGGGGACAGGGACCTACAATGAGCAGTTCTTC
CASSLGTGTYNEQFF
>TRBV28|TRBJ2-5|-|TRBD2
TGTGCCAGCAGTTTTGCTAGCGGGAGGGCCGGAAGGACCCAGTACTTC
CASSFASGRAGRTQYF
>TRBV28|TRBJ1-2|-|TRBD1
TGTGCCAGCAGCCAGTTTCTAGGGGGCGCATTGAACTATGGCTACACCTTC
CASSQFLGGALNYGYTF
>TRBV7-9|TRBJ2-5|-|-
TGTGCCAGCAGCTTAGATATAGACCCGGAGACCCAGTACTTC
CASSLDIDPETQYF
>TRBV15|TRBJ2-3|-|TRBD2
TGTGCCACCAGCAGAGAAGGGCTAGCGGGAGAGGAGTGGGCAGATACGCAGTATTTT
CATSREGLAGEEWADTQYF
>TRBV5-4|TRBJ1-4|-|TRBD1
TGTGCCAGCAGCAGACCGGGACAGGGGGGTTCAAAACTGTTTTTT
CASSRPGQGGSKLFF
>TRBV27|TRBJ2-2|-|-
TGTGCCAGCAGTTTTGGGGTCAACACCGGGGAGCTGTTTTTT
CASSFGVNTGELFF